What follows is one T cell receptor beta chain and its context. As the CDR3 is not closed by the conserved phenylalanine or tryptophan, this likely results from a read error. The CDR3 has 16 residues. Germline CDR1 is SGHRS and CDR2 is YFSETQ. Between the trimmed V and J ends, which lost 4 bases and 0 bases, there was a span of 16 bases. PBMCs were sourced from less than 12 ml fresh peripheral blood. This sample is part of a study of T cells in Graves' hyperthyroidism and ophthalmopathy. Amplified TCR beta CDR3 regions derived from RNA transcripts. The primer set for the first-round RT-PCR of the TCR CDR3 was HTBI. Each CDR3 protein is one row after TCRdb ran MiXCR on the multiplex PCR reads. This sample has a few hundred thousand distinct CDR3 sequences; roughly 14% occur once, and the top ten carry about an eighth.

The TCR was taken from a woman aged 40-49 years with Graves' hyperthyroidism that later progressed to Graves' ophthalmopathy. The sequenced material came from blood. The chain has TRBV5-1 and TRBJ1-1, with D unclear. The CDR3 reads CASSLLTGPMNTEAFL. The DNA of the CDR3 is TGCGCCAGCAGCCTACTTACCGGCCCAATGAACACTGAAGCTTTCTTA.